This T cell receptor (beta chain) was identified during a study of cytomegalovirus exposure and HLA in healthy donors (dated by TCRdb to the late 2010s). In the study overall: An earlier analysis of several hundred of the donors reported about 250 Gb of sequence data and more than 90 million unique TCR beta sequences from approximately 180 million T cells. Around 320 gigabases of sequencing data and tens of millions of unique TCR sequences were included in an early release covering several hundred HLA-typed donors. Of the 300 to 500 genotyped donors, 80% to 90% were placed in the genetic ancestry cluster associated with self-reported Caucasian donors. The aim of the study was to test whether cataloging public T cell receptors could identify signatures of past pathogen exposure. The study profiled the T cell repertoires of fewer than 850 subjects by immunosequencing and related them to cytomegalovirus serostatus. Along with the roughly 610-subject first cohort, a separate validation cohort of over a hundred different subjects was used. The study combined high-throughput TCR immunosequencing, statistical association of individual TCRs with disease status, and machine learning to predict cytomegalovirus infection status. A later analysis re-analyzed previously published TCR beta repertoires from roughly 630 donors and added high-resolution HLA genotyping to study TCR occurrence patterns. Rather than using new phenotypic data, the later analysis identified candidate immune exposures from TCR beta sequences and from how often those sequences occurred across donors. In an earlier analysis of 500 to 650 of the donors, high-throughput TCR beta sequencing was used to judge whether each TCR beta V gene segment behaved as functional or pseudogenic. Donor age, sex, ethnicity and CMV serostatus were collected together with the repertoire data. In a later genetic analysis, genome-wide SNP genotypes for about 65% of the roughly 670 donors were used, and that subset was treated as a discovery cohort. Every discovery cohort repertoire had been produced on one sequencing platform. Class I and class II HLA loci were covered by the typing at four-digit resolution. The number of typed donors differed by locus: roughly 620-640 for A, B, C, DRB1 and DQB1; about 520 for DQA1; approximately 600 for DPA1; and roughly 470 for DPB1. Because of strong linkage in the cohort, roughly five DR-DQ haplotypes were treated as single units for association and clustering. Among about 370 genotyped donors of the cohort, an average of approximately 220,000 unique TCR beta nucleotide sequences was sequenced per donor, of which roughly 17% were non-productive.

Library preparation was by the immunoSEQ multiplex PCR assay. The multiplex PCR relied on a mix of 60 forward primers for TCR Vbeta segments and 13 reverse primers for TCR Jbeta segments. The CDR3 region of rearranged TCR beta genes was amplified from genomic DNA by a multiplex PCR assay. Amplified TCR beta libraries were sequenced as 87-base-pair reads on the Illumina HiSeq System. The original pipeline was this. A later analysis counted approximately 84 million unique TCR beta chains across the 666 repertoires, and some 11 million of these chains were shared by at least two donors. Raw reads were error-corrected and collapsed into unique sequences with a nearest-neighbor algorithm that merged closely related sequences to remove PCR and sequencing errors. V, D and J gene segments were assigned by aligning CDR3 sequences to IMGT reference sequences. For a sequence to be retained, a match of at least six nucleotides to both a V gene segment and a J gene segment was required. Rearrangements were classified as productive when the CDR3 lacked stop codons and remained in frame with V and J, and all other rearrangements were classified as non-productive. Following IMGT convention, CDR3 was defined as the stretch from the second conserved V-encoded cysteine to the conserved J-encoded phenylalanine. In an earlier analysis of more than 550 of the donors, sequences lacking an unambiguous match to a single V gene segment were excluded. An earlier analysis of around 600 of the donors classified V segments as functional when productive rearrangements were above 56.7% and as segregating when the standard deviation between donors was above 5%. A statistical classification framework was built for diagnosing cytomegalovirus status from the catalog of TCR beta chain sequences. In a later analysis, V and J genes were assigned by comparing TCR nucleotide sequences against IMGT/GENE-DB human TR gene sequences. The TCRdist pipeline was used in a later analysis to assign CDR3 sequences and most-parsimonious VDJ recombination scenarios. In a later analysis, every TCR beta chain was defined by the combination of its CDR3 amino acid sequence and its V-gene family, and reads without a unique V-gene family were dropped. In a later analysis, 450 to 600 highly shared, low-generation-probability nucleotide sequences were removed to address suspected cross-contamination and a sequencing artifact. For each public chain, a later analysis derived a clonal expansion index from normalized ranks of inferred template counts within each repertoire. In a later analysis, generation probabilities were computed with a VDJ recombination model fitted to out-of-frame rearrangements, and the resulting probabilities were checked against IGoR. Hypergeometric tests were used in a later analysis to score TCR-TCR, TCR-HLA and TCR-CMV co-occurrence, with a repertoire-size bias correction applied to the TCR pairs. To estimate false discovery rates, a later analysis permuted the HLA or CMV assignments 20 times. In a later analysis, co-occurring TCRs were grouped using DBSCAN, with TCRdist sequence similarity added in when clustering inside HLA-allele-positive subsets. For co-occurrence clustering, repertoires with fewer than 30,000 or more than 120,000 public chains were excluded, along with roughly 5 repertoires with anomalous nucleotide sharing. TCRdb mirrors the immuneACCESS table, restricted to in-frame sequences. Some clones are absent from its copies; in checked studies, under half trace to an unresolved V gene, and the reason for the others is unknown. V and J calls and clone size are those listed in that table; D and trimming were worked out from the DNA. This sample comprises 150,000 to 200,000 clones, 84% of them detected only once. The top ten constitute under 7.5% of the sample.

Findings and caveats that apply to the study as a whole: Most TCR sequences were seen in very few donors, while some public TCRs were found in many individuals. When HLA alleles, especially DR and DQ, strongly co-occurred, attributing TCR associations to individual alleles was difficult. The 87-base-pair reads could not distinguish some IMGT-functional V segments, including TRBV6-2 and TRBV6-3, so those segments were excluded. Because HLA typing was unavailable for some donors at each locus, only the typed subset was used in association tests. In a later analysis, the rate of TCR association differed among HLA loci, with DRB1 alleles having the most associated TCRs and HLA-C alleles having the fewest. For the cohort, immune exposure information was limited to CMV serostatus. Only TCR beta chains were sequenced in this cohort, and the absence of alpha or paired-chain data limited detectable features. A cluster of highly shared sequence variants was judged likely to be a technical artifact of the sequencing pipeline. At a false discovery rate of 0.05, a later analysis linked under 20,000 TCR beta sequences to specific HLA alleles. A further reported finding was that TCR beta sequences accurately predicted the HLA-A and HLA-B alleles for most subjects in the first cohort. V-gene and J-gene trimming of TCR beta chains was associated with a missense DCLRE1C variant in a later genetic analysis, and the association was replicated in an independent cohort. Roughly uniform sequencing depth across donors was assumed in presence/absence analyses, although this assumption may not hold. The authors suggested that the approach could potentially be generalized to other disease states and immunological phenotypes. In a later analysis, HLA-associated TCR beta chains were found to be more clonally expanded and to have lower generation probabilities than equally common non-associated chains. Compared with the approximately 710-donor mean, donors in an Asian-associated ancestry cluster had fewer N-insertions in productive TCRs, according to a later genetic analysis. The classifier was reported to diagnose cytomegalovirus status with high specificity and sensitivity in both the original cohort and the validation cohort. In vitro tests confirmed that a few of the cytomegalovirus-associated TCR beta chains recognize cytomegalovirus antigens. The earlier analysis of approximately 540 of the donors excluded 15 to 20 rarely observed V segments, including chromosome 9 orphons, because counts were too low. Several of the top co-occurrence clusters appeared to be linked to parvovirus B19, influenza, CMV and Epstein-Barr virus, according to a later analysis. A total of 150 to 200 TCR beta chains were listed by the study as associated with cytomegalovirus. Correlated functional status among segregating V segments might reflect linkage disequilibrium, but an unknown experimental factor could not be ruled out. According to a later analysis, most CMV-associated TCR beta chains appeared to be HLA-restricted, and the HLA associations seemed to be driven largely by CMV exposure. In an earlier analysis of around 500 of the donors, most TCR beta V segments appeared in productive rearrangements about 87% or about 30% of the time, broadly matching IMGT annotations.

CDR3 length: 15 amino acids, cysteine to phenylalanine. Just CDR3 DNA is preserved here, 45 bases in frame from base 1. CDR1 and CDR2, looked up from the germline V gene (reference sequence), are LNHNV and YYDKDF. V and J lose 0 bases and 3 bases, and a span of 12 bases separates them. Remarks on this clone: The target of this receptor is not known. No base-level quality is on record; no much larger clone is a single base apart.

The cohort consisted of 666 healthy bone marrow donors. At the time of sampling, every cohort member was nominally healthy, though immune exposures that went unrecorded were likely present. The donor was CMV seropositive and belonged to the group of 270 or so seropositive cohort members. Every donor gave a peripheral blood sample, and the peripheral blood mononuclear cells from that sample were used for TCR beta sequencing. Genomic DNA extraction from the blood cell samples was performed with the Qiagen DNeasy Blood Extraction Kit. The chain is encoded by TRBV15 joined to TRBJ2-7; D gene: possibly TRBD1, on 5 matching bases. The source material was PBMCs. The origin of this receptor is a middle-aged man in good health and CMV-seropositive. The CDR3 protein: CATSREWGMSYEQYF. Read as DNA, the sequence is TGTGCCACCAGCAGAGAGTGGGGCATGAGCTACGAGCAGTACTTC.